These T cell receptor beta chains were read from a single sample in a study of human thymus T cells. Only in-frame clones appear in the TCRdb table, and some are missing; sequencing was by immunoSEQ multiplex PCR. This sample has about 78,000 clones, with approximately 96% found just once. Specimen: thymus tissue. The receptors derive from a boy younger than two with a congenital heart defect but otherwise immunologically healthy. CDR3s include the opening cysteine and the closing phenylalanine or tryptophan. Fields, in order: clone size, J gene, V gene, D gene, CDR3 DNA, CDR3 protein. The D gene is left open where the match is weak. Some rows have no size entry. The others give once, few or many, or a class for an expanded clone.

NA	TRBJ2-1	TRBV29-1	NA	TGCAGAGTGGGTTGGGGCTCCCTCAATGAGCAGTTCTTC	CRVGWGSLNEQFF
NA	TRBJ2-3	TRBV10-3	TRBD1	TGTGCCATCAGGGACCGGGACAGGGGCGGAGGTACGCAGTATTTT	CAIRDRDRGGGTQYF
NA	TRBJ2-2	TRBV6-5	NA	TGTGCCAGCAGTTACCTCGGGTCTCTGAACACCGGGGAGCTGTTTTTT	CASSYLGSLNTGELFF
few	TRBJ1-6	TRBV14	TRBD1	TGTGCCAGCAGCCCCCCCTCGCCACAGGGGGAAGGTTCACCCCTCCACTTT	CASSPPSPQGEGSPLHF
NA	TRBJ1-2	TRBV28	NA	TGTGCCAGCAAGGCAGGGGCAGGGCCGGAGGGCTACACCTTC	CASKAGAGPEGYTF
NA	TRBJ2-1	TRBV27	NA	TGTGCCAGCAGTGGCCGGCGCTCCTACAATGAGCAGTTCTTC	CASSGRRSYNEQFF
NA	TRBJ2-5	TRBV4-3	NA	TGCGCCAGCAGCCAAGATCTTGTGGTTACGACCCAGTACTTC	CASSQDLVVTTQYF
NA	TRBJ1-4	TRBV7-9	NA	TGTGCCAGCGTACCGATAAGCAGGCCGGTTAATGAAAAACTGTTTTTT	CASVPISRPVNEKLFF
NA	TRBJ2-7	TRBV5-4	TRBD1	TGTGCCAGCAGCTTCGTTGCTGGACAGGACCCCTACGAGCAGTACTTC	CASSFVAGQDPYEQYF
NA	TRBJ1-1	TRBV6-5	NA	TGTGCCAGCAGTTACTCGAGGGCGGGTAACACTGAAGCTTTCTTT	CASSYSRAGNTEAFF
NA	TRBJ2-3	TRBV27	TRBD2	TGTGCCAGCAGTTTCGGTGGGAGGGTAAAAGATACGCAGTATTTT	CASSFGGRVKDTQYF
once	TRBJ2-7	TRBV19	TRBD1	TGTGCCAGTAGTGGCCCCCGGACAGGGTCGGGGGAGCAGTACTTC	CASSGPRTGSGEQYF
NA	TRBJ2-2	TRBV5-1	TRBD2	TGCGCCAGCAGCTTGGCACTAGCGGGGGGACCTTCCACCGGGGAGCTGTTTTTT	CASSLALAGGPSTGELFF
NA	TRBJ2-1	TRBV6-5	NA	TGTGCCAGCAGTTACGCCTCCTGGACTGAGCAGTTCTTC	CASSYASWTEQFF
NA	TRBJ1-3	TRBV7-2	NA	TGTGCCAGCAGCTTATGCCGCCTCAACCCGCCGTCCGGAAACACCATATATTTT	CASSLCRLNPPSGNTIYF
NA	TRBJ2-1	TRBV5-1	TRBD2	TGCGCCAGCAGCTCGTTAGCGGGAAATGAGCAGTTCTTC	CASSSLAGNEQFF
NA	TRBJ1-1	TRBV4-1	NA	TGCGCCAGCAGCCAAGAACCAGGGCACGATAACGCTGAAGCTTTCTTT	CASSQEPGHDNAEAFF
NA	TRBJ1-5	TRBV6-1	NA	TGTGCCAGCAGTGAAGAGGTGGACCTTCGCAATCAGCCCCAGCATTTT	CASSEEVDLRNQPQHF
NA	TRBJ2-7	TRBV20-1	NA	TGCAGTGCTAGAGAATTAAACGAGCAGTACTTC	CSARELNEQYF
NA	TRBJ2-3	TRBV28	TRBD2	TGTGCCAGCATTCCGGGACTAGCGGGAGTAAGGGCCCCCCGGGGCACAGATACGCAGTATTTT	CASIPGLAGVRAPRGTDTQYF
NA	TRBJ2-5	TRBV28	TRBD2	TGTGCCAGCAGTTTACACCTAGCGGGCAAAGAGACCCAGTACTTC	CASSLHLAGKETQYF
NA	TRBJ2-3	TRBV28	NA	TGTGCCTCCTGTAGCAGCACAGATACGCAGTATTTT	CASCSSTDTQYF
NA	TRBJ2-3	TRBV28	TRBD1	TGTGCCAGCAGGCCACCCGGAAGGGGGCCGGCAGATACGCAGTATTTT	CASRPPGRGPADTQYF
NA	TRBJ1-5	TRBV29-1	NA	TGCAGCGTCCTGTCCCGGGACATCCAGAATCAGCCCCAGCATTTT	CSVLSRDIQNQPQHF
NA	TRBJ2-7	TRBV5-6	NA	TGTGCCAGCAGCTGGACAGTTGCCTACGAGCAGTACTTC	CASSWTVAYEQYF
NA	TRBJ1-5	TRBV30	TRBD1	TGTGCCTGGAGTGAAGACAGGGGGGATCAGCCCCAGCATTTT	CAWSEDRGDQPQHF
NA	TRBJ1-5	TRBV7-2	TRBD1	TGTGCCAGCAGCCTCGCAGGTGGACAGGAGTGCTGCAATCAGCCCCAGCATTTT	CASSLAGGQECCNQPQHF
NA	TRBJ2-1	TRBV28	TRBD1	TGTGCCAGCAGTCCACCCGGGACAGGGGATAGATATGAGCAGTTCTTC	CASSPPGTGDRYEQFF
NA	TRBJ2-3	TRBV7-3	TRBD2	TGTGCCAGCAGTTATAGCGGGGGGCCGGAAGATACGCAGTATTTT	CASSYSGGPEDTQYF
NA	TRBJ1-6	TRBV21-1	NA	TGTGCCAGCAGCAAAGCGGGCAGGGAAAATTCACCCCTCCACTTT	CASSKAGRENSPLHF
once	TRBJ2-7	TRBV5-1	NA	TGCGCCAGCAGCTTGACGGGGGACCCATACGAGCAGTACTTC	CASSLTGDPYEQYF
NA	TRBJ1-5	TRBV10-2	NA	TGCGCCAGCATGAGTTCTTGGTCTCAGCCCCAGCATTTT	CASMSSWSQPQHF
NA	TRBJ2-7	TRBV6-5	NA	TGTGCCAGCAGCCCCCCGGGGGACGAGCAGTACTTC	CASSPPGDEQYF
once	TRBJ1-1	TRBV28	NA	TGTGCCAGCAGGGCAGAGTTCCGGGAGAACACTGAAGCTTTCTTT	CASRAEFRENTEAFF
NA	TRBJ2-1	TRBV7-8	NA	TGTGCCAGCAGCTTAATTGAAAGGCCGAATAGTAGGAATGAGCAGTTCTTC	CASSLIERPNSRNEQFF
NA	TRBJ2-1	TRBV27	NA	TGTGCCAGCAGTTTTAGAAATGAGCAGTTCTTC	CASSFRNEQFF
NA	TRBJ2-2	TRBV15	NA	TGTGCCACCAGCAGAGATTATGCCGAGATGAACACCGGGGAGCTGTTTTTT	CATSRDYAEMNTGELFF
NA	TRBJ2-3	TRBV11-2	TRBD2	TGTGCCAGCAGCTTAGATACTTCCATAGCGGGCAGCACAGATACGCAGTATTTT	CASSLDTSIAGSTDTQYF
NA	TRBJ1-1	TRBV11-2	NA	TGTGCCAGCAGCCCCCCCCTAGGGAGGACTGAAGCTTTCTTT	CASSPPLGRTEAFF
NA	TRBJ1-6	TRBV7-3	TRBD1	TGTGCCAGCAGCTCCGACAGGGATAATTCACCCCTCCACTTT	CASSSDRDNSPLHF
NA	TRBJ1-2	TRBV7-9	NA	TGTGCCAGCAGCTTATTCCCTCCAGAGGACTATGGCTACACCTTC	CASSLFPPEDYGYTF